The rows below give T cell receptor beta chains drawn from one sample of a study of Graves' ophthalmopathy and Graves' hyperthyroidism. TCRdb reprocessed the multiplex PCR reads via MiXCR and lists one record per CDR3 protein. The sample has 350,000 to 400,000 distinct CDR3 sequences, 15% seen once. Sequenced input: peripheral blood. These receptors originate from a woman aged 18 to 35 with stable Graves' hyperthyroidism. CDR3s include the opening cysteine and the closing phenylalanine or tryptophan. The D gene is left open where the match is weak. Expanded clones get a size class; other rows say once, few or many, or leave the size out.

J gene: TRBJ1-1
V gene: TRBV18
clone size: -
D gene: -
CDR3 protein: CASSLTGRGDTEAFF
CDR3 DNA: TGTGCCAGCTCACTTACAGGGAGAGGAGACACTGAAGCTTTCTTT

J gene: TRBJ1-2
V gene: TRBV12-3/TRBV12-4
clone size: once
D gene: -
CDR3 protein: CASSFADNYGYTF
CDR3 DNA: TGTGCCAGCAGTTTCGCCGATAACTATGGCTACACCTTC

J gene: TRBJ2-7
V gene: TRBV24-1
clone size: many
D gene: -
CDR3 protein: CATSTGASSEEQYF
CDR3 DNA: TGTGCCACAAGTACAGGAGCCTCGTCGGAGGAGCAGTACTTC

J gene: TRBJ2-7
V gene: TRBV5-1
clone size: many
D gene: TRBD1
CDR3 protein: CASSEQGVEQYF
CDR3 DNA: TGCGCCAGCAGCGAACAGGGGGTCGAGCAGTACTTC

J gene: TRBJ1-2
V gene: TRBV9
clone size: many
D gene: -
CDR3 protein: CASSVGGIRYGYTF
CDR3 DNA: TGTGCCAGCAGCGTCGGTGGGATTCGCTATGGCTACACCTTC

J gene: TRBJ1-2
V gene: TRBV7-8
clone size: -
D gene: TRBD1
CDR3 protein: CASSLVGGAGGYTF
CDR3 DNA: TGTGCCAGCAGCTTAGTAGGGGGCGCGGGAGGCTACACCTTC

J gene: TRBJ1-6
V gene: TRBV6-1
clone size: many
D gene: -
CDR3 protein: CASSYGSNSPLHF
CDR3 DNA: TGTGCCAGCAGTTATGGTAGCAATTCACCCCTCCACTTT

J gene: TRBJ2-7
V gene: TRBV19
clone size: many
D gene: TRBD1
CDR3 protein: CATTLSPGTGLHEQYF
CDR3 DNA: TGTGCCACCACTTTATCCCCCGGGACAGGACTGCACGAGCAGTACTTC

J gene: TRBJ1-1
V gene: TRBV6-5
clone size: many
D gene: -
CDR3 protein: CASIAEEVAFF
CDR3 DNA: TGTGCCAGCATAGCGGAGGAGGTAGCTTTCTTT

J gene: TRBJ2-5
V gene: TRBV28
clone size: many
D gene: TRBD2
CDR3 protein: CASSSRLAGAEETQYF
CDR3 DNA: TGTGCCAGCAGTTCAAGACTAGCGGGGGCTGAGGAGACCCAGTACTTC

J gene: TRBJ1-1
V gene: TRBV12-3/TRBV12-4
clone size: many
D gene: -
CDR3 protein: CASSLSPPGVGTEAFF
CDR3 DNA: TGTGCCAGCAGTTTATCACCGCCAGGGGTAGGCACTGAAGCTTTCTTT

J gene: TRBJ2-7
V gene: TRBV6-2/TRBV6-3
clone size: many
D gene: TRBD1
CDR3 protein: CASSYLRTGGYEQYF
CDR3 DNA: TGTGCCAGCAGTTACTTGAGGACAGGGGGCTACGAGCAGTACTTC

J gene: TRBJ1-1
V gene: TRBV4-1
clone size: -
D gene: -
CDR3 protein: CASSQDPGVVTEAFF
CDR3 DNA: TGCGCCAGCAGCCAAGACCCAGGTGTGGTAACTGAAGCTTTCTTT

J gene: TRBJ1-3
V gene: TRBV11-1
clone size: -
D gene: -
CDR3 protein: CASSGETGSHGNTIYF
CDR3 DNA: TGTGCCAGCAGCGGAGAGACAGGAAGTCATGGAAACACCATATATTTT

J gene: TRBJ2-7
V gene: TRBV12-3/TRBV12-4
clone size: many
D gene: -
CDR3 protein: CASSWAGAYEQYF
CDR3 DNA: TGTGCCAGCAGTTGGGCGGGGGCGTACGAGCAGTACTTC

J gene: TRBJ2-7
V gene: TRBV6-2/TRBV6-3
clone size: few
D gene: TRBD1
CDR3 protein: CASSYGTGASYEQYF
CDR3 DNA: TGTGCCAGCAGTTACGGGACAGGGGCCTCCTACGAGCAGTACTTC

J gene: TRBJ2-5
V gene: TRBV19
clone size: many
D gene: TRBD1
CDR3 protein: CASSKQGIEETQYF
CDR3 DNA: TGTGCCAGTAGTAAACAGGGGATCGAGGAGACCCAGTACTTC

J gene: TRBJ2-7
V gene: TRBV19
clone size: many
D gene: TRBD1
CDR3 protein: CASSIDRDRDEQYF
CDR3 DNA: TGTGCCAGTAGTATCGACAGGGATAGGGACGAGCAGTACTTC

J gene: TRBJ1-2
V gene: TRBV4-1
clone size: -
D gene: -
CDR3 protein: CASSRPRTANYGYTF
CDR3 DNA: TGCGCCAGCAGCCGTCCTAGGACAGCTAACTATGGCTACACCTTC

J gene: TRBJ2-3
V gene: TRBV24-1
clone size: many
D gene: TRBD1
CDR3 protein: CATSECLDRVSTDTQYF
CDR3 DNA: TGTGCCACCAGTGAGTGTTTGGACAGGGTTAGCACAGATACGCAGTATTTT

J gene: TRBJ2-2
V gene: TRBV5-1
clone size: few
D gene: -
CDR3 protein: CASSGDGNTGELFF
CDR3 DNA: TGCGCCAGCAGTGGGGACGGCAACACCGGGGAGCTGTTTTTT

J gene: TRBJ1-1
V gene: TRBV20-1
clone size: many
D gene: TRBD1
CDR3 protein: CSARDPGQGLEAFF
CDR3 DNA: TGCAGTGCTAGGGACCCGGGACAGGGCCTGGAAGCTTTCTTT

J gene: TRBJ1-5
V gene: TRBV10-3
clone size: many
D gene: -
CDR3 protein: CAISESTELQPQHF
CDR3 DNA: TGTGCCATCAGTGAGTCAACAGAACTTCAGCCCCAGCATTTT

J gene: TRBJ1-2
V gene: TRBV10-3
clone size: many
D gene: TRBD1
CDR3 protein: CAISPGTGDGYTF
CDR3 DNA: TGTGCCATCAGTCCCGGGACAGGGGATGGCTACACCTTC

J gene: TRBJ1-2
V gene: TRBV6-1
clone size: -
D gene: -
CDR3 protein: CASSERDPYGYGYTF
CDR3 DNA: TGTGCCAGCAGTGAACGGGACCCATACGGATATGGCTACACCTTC

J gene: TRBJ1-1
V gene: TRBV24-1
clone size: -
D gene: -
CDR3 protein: CATRPPSRPRDTEAFF
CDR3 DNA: TGTGCCACCAGGCCACCCAGCCGCCCGAGGGACACTGAAGCTTTCTTT

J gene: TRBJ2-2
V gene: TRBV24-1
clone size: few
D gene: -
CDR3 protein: CATSDFPPSQRRTGELFF
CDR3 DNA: TGTGCCACCAGTGATTTTCCCCCATCTCAGCGCCGCACCGGGGAGCTGTTTTTT

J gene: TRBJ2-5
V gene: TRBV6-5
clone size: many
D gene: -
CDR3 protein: CASSYSEIRETQYF
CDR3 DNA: TGTGCCAGCAGTTACTCCGAGATCCGCGAGACCCAGTACTTC

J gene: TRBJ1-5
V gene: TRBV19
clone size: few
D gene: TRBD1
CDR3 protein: CASTGQGSGQPQHF
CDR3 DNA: TGTGCCAGTACCGGACAGGGTTCGGGGCAGCCCCAGCATTTT

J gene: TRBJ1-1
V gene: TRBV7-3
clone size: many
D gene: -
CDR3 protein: CASSLRSSTASGMNTEAFF
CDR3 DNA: TGTGCCAGCAGCTTAAGGTCTTCGACAGCTAGCGGGATGAACACTGAAGCTTTCTTT

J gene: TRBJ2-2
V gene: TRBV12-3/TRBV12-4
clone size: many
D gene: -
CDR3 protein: CASILGTGELFF
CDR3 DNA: TGTGCCAGCATTCTCGGGACAGGGGAGCTGTTTTTT

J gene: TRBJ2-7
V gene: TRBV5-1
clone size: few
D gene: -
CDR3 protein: CASQNLEGSYEQYF
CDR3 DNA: TGCGCCAGCCAAAACTTAGAGGGGTCCTACGAGCAGTACTTC

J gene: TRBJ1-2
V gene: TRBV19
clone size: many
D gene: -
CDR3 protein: CASSIVTGPFYGYTF
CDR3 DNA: TGTGCCAGTAGTATAGTGACGGGACCCTTCTATGGCTACACCTTC

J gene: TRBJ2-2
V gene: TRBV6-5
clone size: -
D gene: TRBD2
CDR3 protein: CASSYQTSGDTGELFF
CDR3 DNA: TGTGCCAGCAGTTACCAGACTAGCGGGGACACCGGGGAGCTGTTTTTT

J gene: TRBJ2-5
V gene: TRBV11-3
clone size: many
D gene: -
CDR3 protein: CASSSWGEQETQYF
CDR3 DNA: TGTGCCAGCAGCTCATGGGGGGAGCAAGAGACCCAGTACTTC

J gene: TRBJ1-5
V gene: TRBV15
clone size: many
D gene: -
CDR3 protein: CATSVNVDQPQHF
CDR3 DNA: TGTGCCACCAGCGTGAACGTAGATCAGCCCCAGCATTTT

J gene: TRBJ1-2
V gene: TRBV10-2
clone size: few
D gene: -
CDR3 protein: CASSRHLQTGYRGGYTF
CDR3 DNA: TGCGCCAGCAGCCGCCACCTTCAGACAGGCTACCGAGGTGGCTACACCTTC

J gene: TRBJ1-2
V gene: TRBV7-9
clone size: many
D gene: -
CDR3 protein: CASSGGLYGYTF
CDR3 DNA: TGTGCCAGCAGCGGGGGACTTTATGGCTACACCTTC

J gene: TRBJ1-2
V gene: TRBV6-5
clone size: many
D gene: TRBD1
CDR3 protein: CASSLLRGDYGYTF
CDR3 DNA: TGTGCCAGCAGTTTACTCAGGGGGGACTATGGCTACACCTTC

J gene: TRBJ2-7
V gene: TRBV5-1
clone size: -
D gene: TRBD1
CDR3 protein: CASNGPGTGVYEQYF
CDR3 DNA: TGCGCCAGCAATGGCCCCGGGACAGGGGTCTACGAGCAGTACTTC

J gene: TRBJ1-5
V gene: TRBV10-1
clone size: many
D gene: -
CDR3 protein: CASTEDLNQPQHF
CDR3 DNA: TGCGCCAGCACGGAGGACCTGAATCAGCCCCAGCATTTT

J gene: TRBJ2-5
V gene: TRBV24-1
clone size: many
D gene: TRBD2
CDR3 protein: CATSDFLAGGTRDVQYF
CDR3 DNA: TGTGCCACCAGTGATTTCCTAGCGGGGGGAACAAGAGATGTCCAGTACTTC

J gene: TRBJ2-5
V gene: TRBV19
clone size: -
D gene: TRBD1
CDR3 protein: CASSADRGTQYF
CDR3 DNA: TGTGCCAGTAGTGCAGACAGGGGGACCCAGTACTTC

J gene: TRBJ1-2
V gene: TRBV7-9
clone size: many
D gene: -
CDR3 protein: CASSDDRLNYGYTF
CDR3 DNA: TGTGCCAGCAGCGATGACAGACTGAACTATGGCTACACCTTC